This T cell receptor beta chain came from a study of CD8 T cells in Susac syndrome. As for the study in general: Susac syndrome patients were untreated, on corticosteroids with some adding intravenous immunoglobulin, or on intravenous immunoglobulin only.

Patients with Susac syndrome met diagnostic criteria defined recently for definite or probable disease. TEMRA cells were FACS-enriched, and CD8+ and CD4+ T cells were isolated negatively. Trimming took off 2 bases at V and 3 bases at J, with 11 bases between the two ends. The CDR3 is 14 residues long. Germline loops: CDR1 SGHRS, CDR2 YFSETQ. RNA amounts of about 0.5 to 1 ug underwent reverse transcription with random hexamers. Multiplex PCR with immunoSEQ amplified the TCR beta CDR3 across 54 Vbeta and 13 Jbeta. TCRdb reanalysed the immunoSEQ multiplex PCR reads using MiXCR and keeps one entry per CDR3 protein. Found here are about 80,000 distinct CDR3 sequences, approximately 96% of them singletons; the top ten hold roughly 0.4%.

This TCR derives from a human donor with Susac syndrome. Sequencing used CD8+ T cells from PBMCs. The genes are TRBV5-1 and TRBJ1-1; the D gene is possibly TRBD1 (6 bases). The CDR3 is CASSFRGRDTEAFF. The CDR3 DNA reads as TGCGCCAGCAGCTTCCGGGGGCGCGACACTGAAGCTTTCTTT.